This T cell receptor (beta chain) was captured by sequencing in a study of regulatory T cells in long-lasting Graves disease. Broader study findings: Patients whose Graves' disease persisted exhibited lower TCR diversity than those newly diagnosed.

The CDR3 totals 15 residues. The germline V gene encodes CDR1 SGHRS and CDR2 YFSETQ. With 4 bases removed from V and 0 bases from J, the gap between germline ends came to 14 bases. This sample's time point: newly diagnosed GD, antithyroid drugs for less than 3 months. Generation of the TCR library employed RNA extracted from PBMCs. Investigators prepared the TCR beta libraries by applying iRepertoire HTBI primers and Arm-PCR of CDR3 regions. TCRdb analysed the multiplex PCR reads with MiXCR anew, one entry per CDR3 protein. Of 500,000 or so distinct CDR3 sequences detected, 12% to 15% appear once; the ten largest clones hold roughly 18%. With respect to this clonotype: The antigen remains unidentified.

The data also belong to a second study, concerning T cells in Graves' hyperthyroidism and ophthalmopathy. That source adds: HTBI primers were the set used in a first-round RT-PCR of the TCR CDR3.

This TCR was sampled from a woman aged 45-65 years with Graves disease. Here the sequenced sample was peripheral blood mononuclear cells (PBMCs), taken at new diagnosis, from a patient treated with antithyroid drugs. The chain combines TRBV5-1 with TRBJ2-7; D is perhaps TRBD1 (5 bases). For the CDR3, the DNA is TGCGCCAGCAGCCAGGGCCCCACCGACTCCTACGAGCAGTACTTC. This translates into CASSQGPTDSYEQYF.